Below, one TCR beta chain is given with its context. The antigen is undetermined. Related graft donors supplied nonmyeloablative bone marrow transplants, and mixed chimerism was transient. Unstimulated Tregs (CD4+CD25+CD127-) and CD4+CD25- non-Tregs were sorted from PBMCs. This sample is part of a study of Tregs in tolerant kidney transplant recipients. Study outcomes and limitations: This study did not directly address biological reproducibility. Nucleotide sequences could not be compared across some patients' samples due to primer changes. Activated donor B cell expansion appeared to reveal the most relevant donor-specific TCRbeta repertoire.

V was pared by 0 bases and J by 7 bases, with 7 bases between. Germline loops: CDR1 WNHNN, CDR2 SYGVQD (reference sequence). The CDR3 has 13 amino acids. The method was immunoSEQ multiplex PCR; TCRdb's version includes in-frame clones alone and lacks a portion of them. The sample lists tens of thousands of clones, 93% occurring once. V is TRBV10-1 and J is TRBJ1-5; no reliable D call. Sequenced material: CD4+ T cells from blood (PBMCs), taken 12 months after the transplant. This sequence was found in a human patient who received a combined kidney and bone marrow transplant. A subset of T cells may come from the graft donor. The CDR3 region is CASSESTYQPQHF. In DNA form, the CDR3 reads TGCGCCAGCAGTGAGTCGACTTACCAGCCCCAGCATTTT.